The source of this T cell receptor (beta chain) is a study of cytomegalovirus exposure and HLA in healthy donors. Sequencing used immunoSEQ multiplex PCR; TCRdb keeps in-frame clones, though not all of them. The table includes 90,000 to 100,000 clones, around nine tenths detected once. CDR3 size: 12 residues. Trimming stripped 2 bases from V and 7 bases from J, with 9 bases between. CDR1 SGHTA and CDR2 FQGNSA come from the germline V gene. Study outcomes and limitations: Over 150 TCR beta chains were listed as cytomegalovirus-associated. The tendency of first-cohort TCR clusters to co-occur in the 120 or so validation repertoires was the finding of a later analysis.

A word on this clone: Its cognate antigen is unknown.

The source of this sequence is a woman aged 25 to 45 in good health and CMV-seronegative. This chain joins TRBV7-2 and TRBJ2-7; D gene uncertain. Sequencing was done on a sample of PBMCs. For the CDR3, the DNA is TGTGCCAGCAGCTTATTAGCTCGGGAGCAGTACTTC. It specifies CASSLLAREQYF. The full variable domain, its missing parts supplied by reference TRBV7-2 and TRBJ2-7, is GAGVSQSPSNKVTEKGKDVELRCDPISGHTALYWYRQSLGQGLEFLIYFQGNSAPDKSGLPSDRFSAERTGGSVSTLTIQRTQQEDSAVYLCASSLLAREQYFGPGTRLTVT.